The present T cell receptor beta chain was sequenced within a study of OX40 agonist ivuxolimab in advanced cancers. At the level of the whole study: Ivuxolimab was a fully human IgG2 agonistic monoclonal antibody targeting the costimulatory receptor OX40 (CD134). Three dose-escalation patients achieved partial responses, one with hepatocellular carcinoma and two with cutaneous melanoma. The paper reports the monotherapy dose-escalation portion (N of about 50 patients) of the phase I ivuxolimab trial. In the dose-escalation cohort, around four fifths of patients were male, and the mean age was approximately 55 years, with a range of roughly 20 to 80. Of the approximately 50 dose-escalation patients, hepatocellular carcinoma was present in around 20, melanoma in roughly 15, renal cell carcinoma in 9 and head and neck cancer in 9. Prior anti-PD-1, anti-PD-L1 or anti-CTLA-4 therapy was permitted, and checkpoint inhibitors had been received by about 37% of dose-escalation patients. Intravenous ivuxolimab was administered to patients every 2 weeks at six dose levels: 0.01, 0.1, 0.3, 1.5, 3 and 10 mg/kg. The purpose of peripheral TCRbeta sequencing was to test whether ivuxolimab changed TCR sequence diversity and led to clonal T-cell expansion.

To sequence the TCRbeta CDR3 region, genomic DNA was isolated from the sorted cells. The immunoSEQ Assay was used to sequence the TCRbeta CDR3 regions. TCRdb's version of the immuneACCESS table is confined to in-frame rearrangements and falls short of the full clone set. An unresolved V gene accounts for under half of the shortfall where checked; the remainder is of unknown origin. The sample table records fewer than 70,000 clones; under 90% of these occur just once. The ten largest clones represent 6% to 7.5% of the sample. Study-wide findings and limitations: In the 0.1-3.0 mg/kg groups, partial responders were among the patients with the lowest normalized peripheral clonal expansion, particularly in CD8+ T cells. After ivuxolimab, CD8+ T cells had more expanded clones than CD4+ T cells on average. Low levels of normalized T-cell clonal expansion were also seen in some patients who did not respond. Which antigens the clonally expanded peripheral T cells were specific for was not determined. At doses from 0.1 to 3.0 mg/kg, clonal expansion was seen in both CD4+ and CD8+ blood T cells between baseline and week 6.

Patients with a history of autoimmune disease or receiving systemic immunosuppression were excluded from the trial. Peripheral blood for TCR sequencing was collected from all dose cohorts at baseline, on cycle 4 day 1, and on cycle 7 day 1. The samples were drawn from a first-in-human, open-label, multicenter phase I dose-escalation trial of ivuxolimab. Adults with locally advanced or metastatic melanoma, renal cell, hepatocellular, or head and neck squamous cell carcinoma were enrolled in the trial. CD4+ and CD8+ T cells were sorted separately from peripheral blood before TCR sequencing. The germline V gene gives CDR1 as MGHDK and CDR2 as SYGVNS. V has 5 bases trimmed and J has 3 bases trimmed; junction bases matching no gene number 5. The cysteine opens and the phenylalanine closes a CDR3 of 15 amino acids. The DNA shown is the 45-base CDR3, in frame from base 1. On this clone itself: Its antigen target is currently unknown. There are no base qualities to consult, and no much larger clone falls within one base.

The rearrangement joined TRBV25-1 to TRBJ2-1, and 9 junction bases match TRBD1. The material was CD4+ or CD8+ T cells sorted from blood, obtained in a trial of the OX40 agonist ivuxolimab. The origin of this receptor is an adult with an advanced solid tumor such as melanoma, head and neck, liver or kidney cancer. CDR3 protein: CASSPRDRVYNEQFF. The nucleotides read TGTGCCAGCAGTCCCCGGGACAGGGTCTACAATGAGCAGTTCTTC.